This is a list of T cell receptor beta chains from one sample in a study of blood T cell repertoires in COVID-19. The protocol was immunoSEQ multiplex PCR, while the TCRdb copy is restricted to in-frame clones and leaves out a portion. The sample yields some 160,000 clones, around 84% seen once. The sequenced sample was PBMCs or T cells enriched from blood (not recorded which). Receptor source: a woman between 50 and 59 years old who had recovered from COVID-19. CDR3s include the opening cysteine and the closing phenylalanine or tryptophan. The D gene is left open where the match is weak. Expanded clones get a size class; other rows say once, few or many, or leave the size out.

-	-	TRBV28	TRBJ1-1	CATQTGNTEAFF	TGTGCCACTCAGACAGGGAACACTGAAGCTTTCTTT
medium-sized	-	TRBV20-1	TRBJ2-7	CSARDGYEQYF	TGCAGTGCTCGCGACGGGTACGAGCAGTACTTC
-	-	TRBV6-2/TRBV6-3	TRBJ2-1	CASSYRDNNEQFF	TGTGCCAGCAGTTACCGGGACAACAATGAGCAGTTCTTC
-	-	TRBV6-5	TRBJ2-5	CASSYWSANKETQYF	TGTGCCAGCAGTTACTGGAGCGCGAACAAAGAGACCCAGTACTTC
few	-	TRBV2	TRBJ1-5	CASSGGLSNQPQHF	TGTGCCAGCAGTGGAGGCCTTAGCAATCAGCCCCAGCATTTT
-	-	TRBV7-2	TRBJ1-4	CASSLAGGRNEKLFF	TGTGCCAGCAGCTTAGCGGGGGGGAGAAATGAAAAACTGTTTTTT
-	-	TRBV9	TRBJ2-2	CASSVGFVAAGELFF	TGTGCCAGCAGCGTAGGATTTGTAGCAGCCGGGGAGCTGTTTTTT
-	-	TRBV11-1	TRBJ2-3	CASSLGHPTDTQYF	TGTGCCAGCAGCCTTGGACACCCCACAGATACGCAGTATTTT
-	TRBD1	TRBV4-3	TRBJ1-2	CASSQAVGTGVSYGYTF	TGCGCCAGCAGCCAGGCAGTCGGGACAGGGGTGTCCTATGGCTACACCTTC
-	-	TRBV10-3	TRBJ2-5	CATRGGALFQETQYF	TGTGCCACCCGGGGCGGGGCCCTTTTCCAAGAGACCCAGTACTTC